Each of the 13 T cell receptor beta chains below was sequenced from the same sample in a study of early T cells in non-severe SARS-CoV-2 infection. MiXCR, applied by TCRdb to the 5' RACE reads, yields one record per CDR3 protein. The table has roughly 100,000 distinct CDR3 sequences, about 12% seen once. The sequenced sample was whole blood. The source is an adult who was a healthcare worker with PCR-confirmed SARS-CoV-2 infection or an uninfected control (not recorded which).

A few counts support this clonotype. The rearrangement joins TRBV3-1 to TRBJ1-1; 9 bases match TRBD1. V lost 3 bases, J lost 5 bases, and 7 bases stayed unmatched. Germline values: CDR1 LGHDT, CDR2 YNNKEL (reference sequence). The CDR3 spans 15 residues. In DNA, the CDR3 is TGTGCCAGCAGCCATGGGACAGGGCGGGGGACTGAAGCTTTCTTT. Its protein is CASSHGTGRGTEAFF. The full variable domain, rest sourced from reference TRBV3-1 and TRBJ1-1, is DTAVSQTPKYLVTQMGNDKSIKCEQNLGHDTMYWYKQDSKKFLKIMFSYNNKELIINETVPNRFSPKSPDKAHLNLHINSLELGDSAVYFCASSHGTGRGTEAFFGQGTRLTVV.

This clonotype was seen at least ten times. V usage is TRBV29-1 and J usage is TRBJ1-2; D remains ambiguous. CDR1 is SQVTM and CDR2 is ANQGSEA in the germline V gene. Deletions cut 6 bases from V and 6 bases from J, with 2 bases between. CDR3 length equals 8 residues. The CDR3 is CSVNGYTF. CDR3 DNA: TGCAGCGTAAATGGCTACACCTTC. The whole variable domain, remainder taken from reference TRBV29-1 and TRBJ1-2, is SAVISQKPSRDICQRGTSLTIQCQVDSQVTMMFWYRQQPGQSLTLIATANQGSEATYESGFVIDKFPISRPNLTFSTLTVSNMSPEDSSIYLCSVNGYTFGSGTRLTVV.

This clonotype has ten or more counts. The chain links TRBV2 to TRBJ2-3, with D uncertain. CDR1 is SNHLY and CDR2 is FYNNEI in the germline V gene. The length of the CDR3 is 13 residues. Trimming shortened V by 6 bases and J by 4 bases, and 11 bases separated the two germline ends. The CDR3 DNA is TGTGCCAGCAGGCCGGTGGGCGCAGATACGCAGTATTTT. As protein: CASRPVGADTQYF.

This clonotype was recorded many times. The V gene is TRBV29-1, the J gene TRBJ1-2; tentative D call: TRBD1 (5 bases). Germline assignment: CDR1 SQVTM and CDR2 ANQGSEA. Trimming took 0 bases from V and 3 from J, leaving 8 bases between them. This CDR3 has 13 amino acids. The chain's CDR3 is CSVEDQGYYGYTF. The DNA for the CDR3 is TGCAGCGTTGAAGATCAGGGTTACTATGGCTACACCTTC.

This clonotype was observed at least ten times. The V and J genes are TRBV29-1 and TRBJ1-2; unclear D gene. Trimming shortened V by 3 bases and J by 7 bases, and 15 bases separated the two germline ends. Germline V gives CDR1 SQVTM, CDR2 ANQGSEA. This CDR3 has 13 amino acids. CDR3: CSVDAGGTGGYTF. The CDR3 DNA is TGCAGCGTTGACGCGGGTGGTACTGGTGGCTACACCTTC. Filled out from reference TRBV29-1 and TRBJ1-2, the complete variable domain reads SAVISQKPSRDICQRGTSLTIQCQVDSQVTMMFWYRQQPGQSLTLIATANQGSEATYESGFVIDKFPISRPNLTFSTLTVSNMSPEDSSIYLCSVDAGGTGGYTFGSGTRLTVV.

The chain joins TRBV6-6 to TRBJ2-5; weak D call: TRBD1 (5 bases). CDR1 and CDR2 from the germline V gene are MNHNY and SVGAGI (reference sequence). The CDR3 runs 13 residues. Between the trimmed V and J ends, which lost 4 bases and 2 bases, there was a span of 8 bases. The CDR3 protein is CASSSTVQETQYF. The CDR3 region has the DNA TGTGCCAGCAGTTCGACAGTACAAGAGACCCAGTACTTC.

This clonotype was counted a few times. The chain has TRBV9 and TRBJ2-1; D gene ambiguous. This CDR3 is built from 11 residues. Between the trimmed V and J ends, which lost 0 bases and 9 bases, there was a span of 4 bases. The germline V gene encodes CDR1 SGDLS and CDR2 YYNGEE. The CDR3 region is CASSVGIEQFF. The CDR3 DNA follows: TGTGCCAGCAGCGTAGGTATTGAGCAGTTCTTC.

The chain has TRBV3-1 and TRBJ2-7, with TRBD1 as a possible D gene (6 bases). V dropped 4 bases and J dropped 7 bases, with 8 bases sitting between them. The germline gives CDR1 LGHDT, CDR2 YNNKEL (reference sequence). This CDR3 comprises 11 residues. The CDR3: CASSRGQEQYF. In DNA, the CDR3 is TGTGCCAGCAGCCGGGGGCAAGAGCAGTACTTC.

CDR3 region: CSATPRSRSYGYTF. The CDR3 DNA reads TGCAGTGCTACCCCCCGCTCTAGATCGTATGGCTACACCTTC. The gene calls are TRBV20-1 and TRBJ1-2; D uncertain. V was shortened by 4 bases and J by 5 bases, with 17 bases between the two germline ends. The CDR3 runs 14 residues. CDR1 DFQATT and CDR2 SNEGSKA come from the germline V gene (reference sequence).

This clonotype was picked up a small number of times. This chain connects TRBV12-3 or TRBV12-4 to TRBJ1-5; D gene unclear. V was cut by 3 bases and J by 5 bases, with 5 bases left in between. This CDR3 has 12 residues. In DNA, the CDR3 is TGTGCCAGCAGTTTCGGAGATCAGCCCCAGCATTTT. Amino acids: CASSFGDQPQHF.

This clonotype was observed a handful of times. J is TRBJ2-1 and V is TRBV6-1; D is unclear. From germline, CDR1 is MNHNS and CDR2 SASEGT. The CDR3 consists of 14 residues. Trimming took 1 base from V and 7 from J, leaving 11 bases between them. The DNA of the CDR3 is TGTGCCAGCAGTGAAGATCACTACTCGAATGAGCAGTTCTTC. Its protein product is CASSEDHYSNEQFF.

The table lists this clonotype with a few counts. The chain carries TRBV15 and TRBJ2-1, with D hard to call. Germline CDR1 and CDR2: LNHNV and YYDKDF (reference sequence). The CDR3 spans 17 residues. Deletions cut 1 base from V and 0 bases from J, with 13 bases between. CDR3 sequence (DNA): TGTGCCACCAGCAGAGGAAGAGAACAGAGCTCCTACAATGAGCAGTTCTTC. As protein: CATSRGREQSSYNEQFF.

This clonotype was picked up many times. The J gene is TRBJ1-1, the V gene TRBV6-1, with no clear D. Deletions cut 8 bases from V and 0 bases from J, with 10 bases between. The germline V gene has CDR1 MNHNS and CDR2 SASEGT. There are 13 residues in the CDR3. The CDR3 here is CASRTRVNTEAFF. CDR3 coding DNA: TGTGCCAGCCGGACCCGCGTGAACACTGAAGCTTTCTTT.